The 26 T cell receptor beta chains in this list originate from one sample, sequenced in a study of shared clonotypes between healthy human individuals. CD45RO-negative, CCR7-positively selected cells formed the naive CD8 fraction, excluding terminally differentiated effector memory CD45RA+ cells. The table came from immunoSEQ multiplex PCR; TCRdb's copy has only in-frame clones and leaves some out. The sample lists over 2 million clones; over 85% were seen once. Sequencing was done on a sample of naive CD8+ T cells sorted from blood. These receptors were collected from a man aged 18 to 29 in good health.

The sample holds one count of this clone. The same CDR3 can be traced to other DNA sequences in this sample. The gene calls are TRBV15 and TRBJ2-7, with 11 bases matching TRBD1. Unmatched junction bases numbered 1, after V lost 8 bases and J lost 1 base. The CDR3 has 13 residues. The germline V gene encodes CDR1 LNHNV and CDR2 YYDKDF (reference sequence). The CDR3 DNA reads as TGTGCCACCCGGGACAGGGGGTCCTACGAGCAGTACTTC. It codes for CATRDRGSYEQYF.

With regard to this clone: Other DNA sequences in the same sample also yield this CDR3. J is TRBJ2-7 and V is TRBV5-1; D remains unclear. The V gene's germline CDR1 is SGHRS and CDR2 YFSETQ. The length of the CDR3 is 13 residues. V was cut by 5 bases and J by 0 bases, with 9 bases left in between. The CDR3 DNA follows: TGCGCCAGCAGTACGGGTAGCTCCTACGAGCAGTACTTC. It specifies CASSTGSSYEQYF.

The J gene is TRBJ1-2, the V gene TRBV19; the D is unclear. The germline CDR1 and CDR2 sequences are LNHDA and SQIVND (reference sequence). V dropped 1 base and J dropped 3 bases, with 12 bases sitting between them. The CDR3 contains 15 residues. CDR3 loop: CASSIAAGSDYGYTF. The CDR3 DNA sequence: TGTGCCAGTAGTATAGCAGCCGGGTCCGACTATGGCTACACCTTC.

The chain recombines TRBV7-2 with TRBJ2-2; D is perhaps TRBD2 (6 bases). V was trimmed by 3 bases and J by 5 bases, leaving 13 bases between them. The CDR3 length is 15 residues. The germline CDR1 and CDR2 sequences are SGHTA and FQGNSA. The CDR3 bases are TGTGCCAGCAGCTTCCGGGACTGGGGGACCGGGGAGCTGTTTTTT. It encodes CASSFRDWGTGELFF.

At least ten counts were recorded for this clone. Within the sample, other DNA sequences also encode this same CDR3. V usage is TRBV9 and J usage is TRBJ2-7; a possible D gene is TRBD1 (5 bases). CDR3 length equals 14 residues. The germline V and J ends were trimmed by 0 bases and 2 bases, with 9 bases remaining between them. CDR1 and CDR2 (germline): SGDLS, YYNGEE. The CDR3 sequence: CASSVGGGTYEQYF. Here the CDR3 DNA reads TGTGCCAGCAGCGTAGGGGGCGGAACCTACGAGCAGTACTTC.

The gene calls are TRBV7-8 and TRBJ1-3; 7 bases match TRBD1. CDR1 is SGHVS, CDR2 FQNEAQ, per germline. With V trimmed by 5 bases and J by 0 bases, 13 bases remained unmatched. The CDR3 length is 18 residues. CDR3 DNA: TGTGCCAGCAGCCTCCGGGACAGAACGACCCTCTCTGGAAACACCATATATTTT. It yields the protein CASSLRDRTTLSGNTIYF.

The chain recombines TRBV6-7 with TRBJ2-7, with TRBD2 matching over 12 bases. TRBV6-7 is an ORF, with its function uncertain. The length of the CDR3 is 15 residues. V lost 5 bases, J lost 4 bases, and 6 bases stayed unmatched. CDR3 in amino acids: CASSDGLAGIYEQYF. The CDR3 DNA is TGTGCCAGCAGTGACGGACTAGCGGGGATTTACGAGCAGTACTTC.

As regards this clone: One end of the junction is discordant with germline, which a read error may explain. Other DNA sequences within the sample encode an identical CDR3. This rearrangement joins TRBV7-7 to TRBJ2-5; D not resolved. This CDR3 is built from 13 residues. The germline CDR1 and CDR2 sequences are SSHAT and FNYEAQ (reference sequence). The CDR3 protein is CASSLDGEETQYF. CDR3 sequence (DNA): TGTGCTAGCAGCCTGGACGGTGAAGAGACCCAGTACTTC.

The genes are TRBV7-2 and TRBJ2-5, with TRBD2 identical over 7 bases. The end of the DNA fits TRBJ2-7 better, so the J call may be wrong. The length of the CDR3 is 15 residues. Germline CDR1 reads SGHTA; CDR2 reads FQGNSA. CDR3 DNA sequence: TGTGCCAGCAGCCCAGGGCCGGGGGGAGGTTTCGAGCAGTACTTC. This gives the protein CASSPGPGGGFEQYF.

This rearrangement joins TRBV7-9 to TRBJ2-1; D unresolved. V dropped 5 bases and J dropped 3 bases, with 8 bases sitting between them. CDR1 and CDR2 from the germline V gene are SEHNR and FQNEAQ (reference sequence). The CDR3 loop spans 13 amino acids. The CDR3 DNA follows: TGTGCCAGCAGCGTAGGGATCTACAATGAGCAGTTCTTC. It encodes CASSVGIYNEQFF.

A single count supports this clone. The V gene is TRBV6-1, the J gene TRBJ2-7; D is unclear. Germline assignment: CDR1 MNHNS and CDR2 SASEGT. The CDR3 extends over 16 amino acids. V dropped 1 base and J dropped 3 bases, with 16 bases sitting between them. The CDR3 sequence is CASSEDPTPPSYEQYF. The DNA for the CDR3 is TGTGCCAGCAGTGAAGACCCTACCCCCCCCAGCTACGAGCAGTACTTC.

The chain uses TRBV30 and TRBJ2-3; 7 nucleotides align to TRBD2. V was clipped by 4 bases and J by 2 bases; unmatched bases: 12. CDR1 and CDR2 (germline): GTSNPN, SVGIG (reference sequence). The CDR3 length is 16 residues. This CDR3 is CAWNHFGGLLTDTQYF. CDR3 sequence (DNA): TGTGCCTGGAATCATTTTGGGGGACTACTCACAGATACGCAGTATTTT.

The V and J genes are TRBV6-1 and TRBJ1-2, with TRBD1 as a possible D gene (6 bases). V gave up 2 bases and J gave up 4 bases, with 17 bases separating them. The germline V gene has CDR1 MNHNS and CDR2 SASEGT. This CDR3 comprises 16 residues. CDR3 region: CASSEMGGGSIYGYTF. CDR3 in DNA: TGTGCCAGCAGTGAAATGGGGGGGGGCTCAATCTATGGCTACACCTTC.

This chain joins TRBV7-9 and TRBJ2-1; D remains ambiguous. The V end was cut by 2 bases, the J end by 9 bases, with 8 bases between. The CDR3 totals 12 residues. Per germline, CDR1 SEHNR and CDR2 FQNEAQ (reference sequence). CDR3 region: CASSLYGSEQFF. CDR3 DNA sequence: TGTGCCAGCAGCTTATACGGTAGTGAGCAGTTCTTC.

V is TRBV4-1 and J is TRBJ2-7, with 9 bases fitting TRBD1. With V trimmed by 1 base and J by 2 bases, 12 bases remained unmatched. The CDR3 is 18 amino acids. Looked up from germline, CDR1 is MGHRA and CDR2 is YSYEKL. The CDR3 protein is CASSQVSHSGTGTYEQYF. The DNA of the CDR3 is TGCGCCAGCAGCCAAGTTTCTCATTCCGGGACAGGGACCTACGAGCAGTACTTC.

The genes are TRBV4-1 and TRBJ2-1, with 7 bases identical to TRBD1. CDR3 size: 15 residues. Germline V gives CDR1 MGHRA, CDR2 YSYEKL. Unmatched junction bases numbered 8, after V lost 5 bases and J lost 4 bases. The CDR3 DNA is TGCGCCAGCAGCGGGGCAGGGGGATGGTACAATGAGCAGTTCTTC. Its translation is CASSGAGGWYNEQFF.

This chain connects TRBV30 to TRBJ2-1; D is possibly TRBD2 (6 bases). Trimming cost V 3 bases and J 2 bases, with 11 bases left between them. Germline V gene sequence: CDR1 GTSNPN, CDR2 SVGIG (reference sequence). This CDR3 is built from 14 residues. CDR3 residues: CAWSPSVPYNEQFF. The CDR3 DNA reads TGTGCCTGGAGCCCTAGCGTGCCCTACAATGAGCAGTTCTTC.

J is TRBJ1-4 and V is TRBV6-6, with a tentative D call TRBD1 (5 bases). V lost 10 bases and J lost 8, with 11 bases in between. CDR1 and CDR2 from the germline V gene are MNHNY and SVGAGI (reference sequence). This CDR3 contains 11 residues. For the CDR3, the DNA is TGTGCCACCGGGGGAGGAGAAAAACTGTTTTTT. This codes for CATGGGEKLFF.

The J gene is TRBJ2-3, the V gene TRBV10-3, with D perhaps being TRBD1 or TRBD2 (5 bases each). The CDR3 has 14 amino acids. The germline V gene has CDR1 ENHRY and CDR2 SYGVKD. Trimming took off 10 bases at V and 3 bases at J, with 17 bases between the two ends. The CDR3 DNA reads TGTGCCACCGCGGAGGTGGGGGAAACAGATACGCAGTATTTT. Translation: CATAEVGETDTQYF.

V and J are TRBV10-3 and TRBJ2-2, with a tentative D call TRBD1 (6 bases). Germline-derived CDR1 and CDR2 are ENHRY and SYGVKD. V lost 6 bases to trimming and J lost 2 bases, with 7 bases between them. The CDR3 has 13 residues. The CDR3 protein is CAIRDRNTGELFF. The CDR3 region has the DNA TGTGCCATCAGGGACAGAAACACCGGGGAGCTGTTTTTT.

This clone appeared once. The J gene is TRBJ2-7, the V gene TRBV5-6, with 8 bases lining up with TRBD2. This CDR3 comprises 17 residues. Per germline, CDR1 SGHDT and CDR2 YYEEEE. Trimming took 2 bases from V and 2 from J; bases not matched to a gene: 12. CDR3 amino acids: CASSFPSSGNEPYEQYF. Written as DNA, the CDR3 is TGTGCCAGCAGCTTCCCGAGTAGCGGGAATGAGCCCTACGAGCAGTACTTC.

The CDR3 loop reads CASSQDIGQLYGYTF. The CDR3 DNA reads as TGTGCCAGCAGCCAAGATATCGGGCAGCTCTATGGCTACACCTTC. V usage is TRBV4-2 and J usage is TRBJ1-2, with no clear D. The CDR3 runs to 15 residues. Between the trimmed V and J ends, which lost 0 bases and 4 bases, there was a span of 12 bases. Germline V gene sequence: CDR1 LGHNA, CDR2 YNFKEQ.

Worth noting for this clone: This same CDR3 is encoded by further DNA sequences in the sample. The CDR3 region has the DNA TGTGCCAGCAGCTTAGGGGGTTCGGGTTCCTACGAGCAGTACTTC. Amino acid sequence: CASSLGGSGSYEQYF. The chain recombines TRBV7-6 with TRBJ2-7; D not certain. Germline V gene lookup returns CDR1 SGHVS and CDR2 FNYEAQ. V gave up 1 base and J gave up 1 base, with 11 bases separating them. The CDR3 is 15 residues long.

The chain combines TRBV5-1 with TRBJ2-5, with unresolved D. This CDR3 has 11 amino acids. Germline CDR1 reads SGHRS; CDR2 reads YFSETQ. The V gene lost 5 bases and the J gene lost 3 bases, with 5 bases spanning the gap. The CDR3 sequence: CASRQEETQYF. The DNA for the CDR3 is TGCGCCAGCAGGCAAGAAGAGACCCAGTACTTC.

The V and J genes are TRBV25-1 and TRBJ2-7, with 7 bases aligning to TRBD1. Germline CDR1 is MGHDK and CDR2 is SYGVNS. CDR3 size: 13 residues. V was pared by 8 bases and J by 2 bases, with 6 bases of the junction left unmatched. CDR3 in DNA: TGTGCCAGCCTCGGGACAGCCCCCTACGAGCAGTACTTC. It yields the protein CASLGTAPYEQYF.

CDR3 in amino acids: CASSQGLAGVEQFF. DNA of the CDR3: TGTGCCAGCAGCCAGGGACTAGCGGGAGTTGAGCAGTTCTTC. The rearrangement joins TRBV7-9 to TRBJ2-1, with TRBD2 matching over 14 bases. From germline, CDR1 is SEHNR and CDR2 FQNEAQ (reference sequence). The CDR3 is made up of 14 amino acids. The V and J ends lost 5 bases and 9 bases, in that order; junction bases with no gene match: 3.